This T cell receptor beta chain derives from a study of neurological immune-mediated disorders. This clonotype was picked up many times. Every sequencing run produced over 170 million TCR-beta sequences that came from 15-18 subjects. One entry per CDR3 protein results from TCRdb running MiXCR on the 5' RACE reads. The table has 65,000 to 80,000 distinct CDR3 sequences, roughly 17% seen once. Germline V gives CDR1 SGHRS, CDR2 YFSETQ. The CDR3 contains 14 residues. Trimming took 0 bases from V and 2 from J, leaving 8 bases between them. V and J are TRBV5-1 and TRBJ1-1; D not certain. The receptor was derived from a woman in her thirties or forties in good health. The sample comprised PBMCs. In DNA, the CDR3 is TGCGCCAGCAGCTTGGAGGGCCGAAACACTGAAGCTTTCTTT. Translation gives CASSLEGRNTEAFF.